This TCR beta chain was obtained from a study of blood T cell repertoires in COVID-19. The protocol was immunoSEQ multiplex PCR, while the TCRdb copy is restricted to in-frame clones and leaves out a portion. The sample carries approximately 330,000 clones, roughly 90% recorded once. This clonotype was obtained from a woman aged 50 to 65 with active or convalescent COVID-19. Specimen: peripheral blood.

The CDR3 sequence: CASRTGQGNSPLHF. CDR3 DNA sequence: TGCGCCAGCAGAACCGGACAGGGTAATTCACCCCTCCACTTT. This sequence joins TRBV5-1 and TRBJ1-6; 8 nucleotides match TRBD1. The CDR3 totals 14 residues. Trimming took 5 bases from V and 6 from J; bases not matched to a gene: 4. The V gene's germline CDR1 is SGHRS and CDR2 YFSETQ.